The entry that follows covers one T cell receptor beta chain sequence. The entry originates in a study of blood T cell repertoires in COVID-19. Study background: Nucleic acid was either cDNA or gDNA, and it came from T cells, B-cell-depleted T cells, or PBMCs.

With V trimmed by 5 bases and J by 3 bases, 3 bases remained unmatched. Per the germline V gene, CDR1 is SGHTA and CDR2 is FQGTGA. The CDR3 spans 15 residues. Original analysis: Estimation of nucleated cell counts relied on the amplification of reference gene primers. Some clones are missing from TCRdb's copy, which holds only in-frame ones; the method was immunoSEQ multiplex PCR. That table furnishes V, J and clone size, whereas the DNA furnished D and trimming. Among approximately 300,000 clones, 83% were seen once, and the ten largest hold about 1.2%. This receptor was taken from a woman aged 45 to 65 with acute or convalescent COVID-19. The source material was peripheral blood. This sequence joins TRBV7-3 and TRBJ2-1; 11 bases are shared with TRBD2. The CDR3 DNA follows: TGTGCCAGCAGCCCCCTAGCGGGAGGCTACAATGAGCAGTTCTTC. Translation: CASSPLAGGYNEQFF. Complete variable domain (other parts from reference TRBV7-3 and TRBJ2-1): GAGVSQTPSNKVTEKGKYVELRCDPISGHTALYWYRQSLGQGPEFLIYFQGTGAADDSGLPNDRFFAVRPEGSVSTLKIQRTERGDSAVYLCASSPLAGGYNEQFFGPGTRLTVL.